This TCR beta chain originates from a study of Graves' ophthalmopathy and Graves' hyperthyroidism (dated by TCRdb to about 2018). About the study as a whole: Peripheral blood was collected before any treatment was given, at the time of initial diagnosis. To tell Graves' ophthalmopathy apart from Graves' hyperthyroidism, and to predict which patients would progress to ophthalmopathy, the study relied on TCR beta repertoire signatures. An independent validation cohort was composed of 18 to 20 hyperthyroidism patients and about 17 patients who later progressed from hyperthyroidism to ophthalmopathy. In total, 135 blood samples were TCR-sequenced: 43 ophthalmopathy, some 80 hyperthyroidism and around 17 hyperthyroidism-to-ophthalmopathy patients. In more than five hyperthyroidism patients, the T-cell repertoires found in thyroid tissue were compared with those found in blood. Following sample collection, hyperthyroidism patients were given methimazole at a starting dose of 30 mg daily, and ophthalmopathy patients were given high-dose intravenous methylprednisolone. To explore V-J signatures distinguishing ophthalmopathy from hyperthyroidism, a discovery set of 100 patients (around 44 ophthalmopathy, roughly 55 stable hyperthyroidism) was enrolled. The 100 discovery patients were randomly split 7:3 into training and test sets.

This clonotype was seen ten or more times. The specificity of this receptor is unknown. No base quality information exists; no much larger clone differs at one position. Inclusive of the bounding cysteine and phenylalanine, the CDR3 is 14 residues long. Only the CDR3 region is kept as DNA, spanning 42 bases read in frame from base 1. V is reduced by 3 bases and J by 2 bases, leaving a spacing of 10 bases between them. TCR beta CDR3 regions were amplified from RNA transcripts for repertoire sequencing. The first round was an RT-PCR using HTBI primers with the Qiagen OneStep RT-PCR kit, and this first round was followed by a second-round multiplex PCR, then size selection and purification. Sequencing of the libraries was carried out on an Illumina HiSeq2000 in paired-end mode with 100 bp reads. Per the source publication's procedure: SOAPnuke was used to process the reads, throwing out any read that had adapters, had uncalled bases, had a mean Phred below 15, or lacked an exact constant-primer or identifier match. High-quality paired reads were merged with COPE v1.2.5. Each unique nucleotide sequence was treated as a clonotype, and MiTCR v1.1 was used to align the clonotypes to the IMGT TRB V, D and J references. Analysis was restricted to V-J combinations with a frequency above 0.0001, which covered about 99% of repertoires. For each V-J combination, a TCR clonal expansion and chaos score was defined as the ratio of F50 clonal expansion to chaos observed in the TCRdist matrix. Welch's t-statistics and random forest were used to reduce features to approximately 13 V-J combinations, which were fed into a naive Bayes classifier. Thyroid-blood repertoire similarity was quantified with the Morisita-Horn index. TCRdb reworked the public reads: Q25 trimming with fastp, MiXCR clone assembly, productive beta chains retained. A single entry per CDR3 protein holds the most common genes and DNA from its merged rows. The V and J calls were determined by TCRdb, not by the authors. The sample includes 200,000 to 250,000 distinct CDR3 sequences, with 25% to 35% observed a single time. Clones ranked in the top ten supply 9.1% of the sample.

General findings and caveats noted by the study authors: Among expanded thyroid clonotypes with frequency above 0.001, most also showed up in blood, which suggests that blood repertoires may reflect the thyroid immune response. No statistical method was used to predetermine the sample size, and group allocation was not hidden from the investigators. The 13-signature model separated ophthalmopathy from stable hyperthyroidism with approximately 90% sensitivity and about 81% specificity in cross-validation, and 80%/75% in the test set. In validation, the model predicted ophthalmopathy progression with 55% to 71% sensitivity and 72.22% specificity; around twelve predicted patients were CT-confirmed with GO in a median of approximately six months.

Patients with ophthalmopathy had moderately to severely active disease, with a Clinical Activity Score of 3 or more, a NOSPECS grade of 4 or more, and a disease duration of less than 3 months. Anyone with other autoimmune diseases, uncontrolled infections, pregnancy or lactation was excluded from the study. Clinical symptoms, serum thyroxine, TRAb, thyroid ultrasound and orbital computed tomography formed the basis of the diagnosis. Using Ficoll-Paque density gradient centrifugation, PBMCs were isolated from 10 ml of fresh peripheral blood. Total RNA was extracted with Trizol reagent and quality-checked on an Agilent 2100 Bioanalyzer.

The V and J segments used are TRBV12-3 or TRBV12-4 and TRBJ2-5; D gene: possibly TRBD2, on 6 matching bases. The TCR originated in a man between 50 and 59 years old with Graves' ophthalmopathy. Donor details come from another sample of the same person, matched by shared clones. Sequenced: peripheral blood. The DNA sequence reads TGTGCCAGCAGTTTGGGGGGTCTTCAAGAGACCCAGTACTTC. Its protein reads: CASSLGGLQETQYF.